These 9 T cell receptor beta chains were all obtained from the same sample, sequenced in a study of T cell clonality in common variable immunodeficiency. These TCRs are of unknown antigen specificity. Profiling relied on immunoSEQ multiplex PCR, and the TCRdb table lists in-frame clones only, not all of them. The sample was found to contain about 15,000 clones, and every one recurs. Broader study findings: In common variable immunodeficiency, TCR beta chains reportedly carried fewer deletions and N-nucleotide insertions.

The sequenced sample consisted of peripheral blood mononuclear cells. Receptors were obtained from a human donor with common variable immunodeficiency.

In regard to this clone: The observed sequence ends 3 residues before the CDR3 terminus, with the missing tail filled in from the germline J gene. The V gene is TRBV7-9, the J gene TRBJ1-2; 10 bases line up with TRBD1. The junction had 4 bases not matched to a gene; V was cut back by 2 bases and J by 4 bases. CDR1 and CDR2 (germline): SEHNR, FQNEAQ (reference sequence). The CDR3 consists of 15 residues. Incomplete CDR3 DNA: TGTGCCAGCAGCTTATCCGGACAGGGGGTCTATGGC. Amino acid sequence: CASSLSGQGVYG. The entire CDR3 reads CASSLSGQGVYGYTF.

This clone appeared a few times. Read coverage stops 3 residues before the CDR3 terminus; the germline J gene supplies the remainder. The chain joins TRBV19 to TRBJ2-1, with 7 bases fitting TRBD2. CDR3 length equals 15 residues. With 6 bases clipped from V and 8 bases from J, the junction kept 13 bases outside the gene matches. The germline CDR1 and CDR2 sequences are LNHDA and SQIVND (reference sequence). CDR3 sequence: CASRRAGNSWDEQFF. The sequenced CDR3 bases are TGTGCCAGTAGACGAGCGGGAAACTCCTGGGATGAG.

This clone has ten or more counts. The CDR3 is cut off 3 residues early in the read; its end comes from the germline J gene. The chain employs TRBV5-4 and TRBJ2-5; 11 nucleotides match TRBD1. Trimming at V came to 4 bases and at J to 4 bases, leaving 6 bases not matched to a gene. From germline, CDR1 is SGHNT and CDR2 YYREEE (reference sequence). The CDR3 length is 15 residues. Incomplete CDR3 DNA: TGTGCCAGCAGCCGGACAGGGGGCCCGGGAGAGACC. It specifies CASSRTGGPGET. The whole CDR3 region reads CASSRTGGPGETQYF.

Many counts were recorded for this clone. The read is 3 residues too short to cover the CDR3 end, so that end is filled in from the germline J gene. The chain couples TRBV5-1 to TRBJ1-1; 8 nucleotides line up with TRBD1. V shed 4 bases, J shed 0 bases, and the junction held 8 bases outside the gene matches. The CDR3 totals 16 residues. Germline V lookup: CDR1 SGHRS, CDR2 YFSETQ. CDR3 DNA, as far as it was read: TGCGCCAGCAGCGCCGGGACAGGCGGTCTGAACACTGAA. Translation: CASSAGTGGLNTE. The full-length CDR3 reads as CASSAGTGGLNTEAFF. The full variable domain, completed using reference TRBV5-1 and TRBJ1-1, is KAGVTQTPRYLIKTRGQQVTLSCSPISGHRSVSWYQQTPGQGLQFLFEYFSETQRNKGNFPGRFSGRQFSNSRSEMNVSTLELGDSALYLCASSAGTGGLNTEAFFGQGTRLTVV.

In its sample, this clone was seen a few times. The read comes to an end 3 residues before the CDR3 does, leaving the germline J gene to fill in the end. This chain connects TRBV19 to TRBJ2-3; a weak D match, TRBD2 (6 bases). CDR3 length: 12 residues. The V gene lost 7 bases and the J gene lost 6 bases, with 11 bases spanning the gap. Germline lookup yields CDR1 LNHDA and CDR2 SQIVND (reference sequence). Partial CDR3 DNA: TGTGCCAGTATGGGGGGTTGGGATACG. It yields the protein CASMGGWDT. The CDR3 in full is CASMGGWDTQYF.

In its sample, this clone was seen many times. The read halts 3 residues ahead of the CDR3 end, with the missing end drawn from the germline J gene. V and J are TRBV20-1 and TRBJ2-7, with 9 bases fitting TRBD2. Looked up from germline, CDR1 is DFQATT and CDR2 is SNEGSKA (reference sequence). Trimming removed 3 bases from V and 0 bases from J; junction bases left unmatched: 6. The CDR3 loop spans 15 amino acids. Partial CDR3 DNA: TGCAGTGCTAGGGGGACTAGCCAGGGCTCCTACGAG. The encoded protein is CSARGTSQGSYE. The entire CDR3 protein reads CSARGTSQGSYEQYF.

This clone occurred many times. The read is 3 residues too short to cover the CDR3 end, so that end is filled in from the germline J gene. The rearrangement links TRBV7-6 to TRBJ1-6, with D possibly TRBD1 on 6 matching bases. The CDR3 extends over 14 amino acids. Germline CDR1 reads SGHVS; CDR2 reads FNYEAQ. Trimming cost V 4 bases and J 6 bases, with 10 bases left between them. CDR3 DNA (partial): TGTGCCAGCAGCTCCACACAGGGTAATTCACCC. This gives the protein CASSSTQGNSP. The CDR3, in full, reads CASSSTQGNSPLHF.

There are a few counts of this clone. The read halts 3 residues ahead of the CDR3 end, with the missing end drawn from the germline J gene. The rearrangement uses TRBV18 and TRBJ1-2, with 7 positions matching TRBD1. CDR1 is KGHSH, CDR2 LQKENI, per germline. The CDR3 has 15 residues. The V segment lost 1 base and the J segment 3 bases; nucleotides outside the gene matches: 5. The CDR3: CASSPRQGSDYGYTF. The CDR3 bases that were read are TGTGCCAGCTCACCACGACAGGGATCCGACTATGGC.

This clone was detected ten times or more. The read halts 3 residues ahead of the CDR3 end, with the missing end drawn from the germline J gene. The V gene is TRBV7-3, the J gene TRBJ2-3; 7 bases line up with TRBD1. V was clipped by 4 bases and J by 2 bases; unmatched bases: 3. There are 14 residues in the CDR3. Per germline, CDR1 SGHTA and CDR2 FQGTGA. The part of the CDR3 DNA that was read is TGTGCCAGCAGCTCGGGACAGAACACAGATACG. Its translation: CASSSGQNTDT. The entire CDR3 reads CASSSGQNTDTQYF.